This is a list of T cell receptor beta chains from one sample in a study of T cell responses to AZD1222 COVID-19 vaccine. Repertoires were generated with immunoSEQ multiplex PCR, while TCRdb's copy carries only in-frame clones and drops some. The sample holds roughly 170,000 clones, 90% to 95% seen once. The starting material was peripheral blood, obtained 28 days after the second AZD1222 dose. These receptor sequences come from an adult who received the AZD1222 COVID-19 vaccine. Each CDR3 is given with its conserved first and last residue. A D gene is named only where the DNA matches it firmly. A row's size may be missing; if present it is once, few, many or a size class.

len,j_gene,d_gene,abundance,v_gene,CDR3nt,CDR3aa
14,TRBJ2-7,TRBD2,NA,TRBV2,TGTGCCAGCAGGGATCAACGGACTAGTTACGAGCAGTACTTC,CASRDQRTSYEQYF
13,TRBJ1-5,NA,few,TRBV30,TGTGCCTGGAGTGCAGAAGATCTTCAGCCCCAGCATTTT,CAWSAEDLQPQHF
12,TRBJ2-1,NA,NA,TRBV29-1,TGCAGCGCATTAAAATCCGGGCCTGAGCAGTTCTTC,CSALKSGPEQFF
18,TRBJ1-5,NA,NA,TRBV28,TGTGCCAGCAGTTACCAACCCGAGACAGCCCCTAGCAATCAGCCCCAGCATTTT,CASSYQPETAPSNQPQHF
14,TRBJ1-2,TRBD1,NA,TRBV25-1,TGTGCCAGCAGTGCATACGGACAGGGCGGTGGCTACACCTTC,CASSAYGQGGGYTF
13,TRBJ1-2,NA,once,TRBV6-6,TGTGCCACCGAGGGGACGGAAGACTATGGCTACACCTTC,CATEGTEDYGYTF
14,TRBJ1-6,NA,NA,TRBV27,TGTGCCAGCAGTAACCTTGAGCGGGATTCACCCCTCCACTTT,CASSNLERDSPLHF
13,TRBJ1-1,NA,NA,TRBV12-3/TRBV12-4,TGTGCCAGCAGTTTAGAAAGTTCCACTGAAGCTTTCTTT,CASSLESSTEAFF
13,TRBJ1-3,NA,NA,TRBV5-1,TGCGCCAGCAGATCCCAGTTTGGAAACACCATATATTTT,CASRSQFGNTIYF
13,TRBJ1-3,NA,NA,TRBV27,TGTGCCAGCAGTTTCCGCTCTGGAAACACCATATATTTT,CASSFRSGNTIYF
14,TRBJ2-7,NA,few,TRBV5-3,TGTGCCAGAAGCTTTCTATCGGGAGTGTACGAGCAGTACTTC,CARSFLSGVYEQYF
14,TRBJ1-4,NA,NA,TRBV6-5,TGTGCCAGCAGCCTCAGGGTCCTAGGGGAAAAACTGTTTTTT,CASSLRVLGEKLFF
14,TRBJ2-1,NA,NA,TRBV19,TGTGCCAGTAGTATAAGCACTAGGGTTAATGAGCAGTTCTTC,CASSISTRVNEQFF
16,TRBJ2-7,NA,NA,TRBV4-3,TGCGCCAGCAGCCCCTATACAGGGTCGAGCGGCTACGAGCAGTACTTC,CASSPYTGSSGYEQYF
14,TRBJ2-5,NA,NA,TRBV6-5,TGTGCCAGCAGTTACTCGGGCGGACAAGAGACCCAGTACTTC,CASSYSGGQETQYF
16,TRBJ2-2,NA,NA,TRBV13,TGTGCCAGCAGCTCCTCCGCACTAGCGAACACCGGGGAGCTGTTTTTT,CASSSSALANTGELFF
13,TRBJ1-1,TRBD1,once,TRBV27,TGTGCCAGCAGTTTAGGGACAGGGGGCGAAGCTTTCTTT,CASSLGTGGEAFF
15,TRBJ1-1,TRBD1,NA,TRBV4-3,TGCGCCAGCAGCCGATCAACAGGGGGGAGGACTGAAGCTTTCTTT,CASSRSTGGRTEAFF
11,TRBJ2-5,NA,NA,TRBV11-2,TGTGCCAGCAGCTTAGACGGAACCCAGTACTTC,CASSLDGTQYF
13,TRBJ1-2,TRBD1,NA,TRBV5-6,TGTGCCAGCAGCTTTGGACAGGGAGGAGGCTACACCTTC,CASSFGQGGGYTF
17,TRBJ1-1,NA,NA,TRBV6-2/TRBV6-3,TGTGCCAGCAGTTACTCGATGGCAGGCGTCGGGTACACTGAAGCTTTCTTT,CASSYSMAGVGYTEAFF
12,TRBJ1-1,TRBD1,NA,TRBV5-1,TGCGCCAGCAGGGATCAGGGGGATGAAGCTTTCTTT,CASRDQGDEAFF
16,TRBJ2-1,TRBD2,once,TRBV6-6,TGTGCCACCGGGACTAGCGGAACTAAGGCATACAATGAGCAGTTCTTC,CATGTSGTKAYNEQFF
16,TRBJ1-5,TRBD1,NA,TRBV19,TGTGCCAGTAGTATGTTTACAGGGGACGGTTATCAGCCCCAGCATTTT,CASSMFTGDGYQPQHF
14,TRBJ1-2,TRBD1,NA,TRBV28,TGTGCCAGCGGGCCGGGACAGCGAGGCTATGGCTACACCTTC,CASGPGQRGYGYTF
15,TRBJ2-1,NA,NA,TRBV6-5,TGTGCCAGCAGTTACTATCGGGCCGGGGCCAATGAGCAGTTCTTC,CASSYYRAGANEQFF
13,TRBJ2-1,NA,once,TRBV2,TGTGCCAGCAGGGACGGTTTGGGCAATGAGCAGTTCTTC,CASRDGLGNEQFF
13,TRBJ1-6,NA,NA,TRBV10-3,TGTGCCATCAGTGAGGGGTGGGTTTCACCCCTCCACTTT,CAISEGWVSPLHF
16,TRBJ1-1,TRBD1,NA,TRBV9,TGTGCCAGCAGCGTAGGTGAGGACAGGGCGAACACTGAAGCTTTCTTT,CASSVGEDRANTEAFF
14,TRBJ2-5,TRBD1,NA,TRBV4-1,TGCGCCAGCAGCCAATCAGGGGGCTTAGAGACCCAGTACTTC,CASSQSGGLETQYF
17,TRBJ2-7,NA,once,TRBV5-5,TGTGCCAGCAGCCTTGAGTTCGGGACATCGACTGTCTACGAGCAGTACTTC,CASSLEFGTSTVYEQYF
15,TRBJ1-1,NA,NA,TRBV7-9,TGTGCCAGCAGCCTTTATGAGTCAGGGAGGACTGAAGCTTTCTTT,CASSLYESGRTEAFF
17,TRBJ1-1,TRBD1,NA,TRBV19,TGTGCCAGTAGCCAAGTCCCGGGACAGGGAGGAAACACTGAAGCTTTCTTT,CASSQVPGQGGNTEAFF
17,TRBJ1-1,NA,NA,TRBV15,TGTGCCACCAGCAGAGGGATTTTCTTGGGTGAGGACGGTGAAGCTTTCTTT,CATSRGIFLGEDGEAFF
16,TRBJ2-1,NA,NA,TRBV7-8,TGTGCCAGCAGCTTAAGGCTAGCCTCCGCCTACAATGAGCAGTTCTTC,CASSLRLASAYNEQFF
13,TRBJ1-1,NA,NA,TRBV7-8,TGTGCCAGCAGCTTAATCAGGGGCACTGAAGCTTTCTTT,CASSLIRGTEAFF
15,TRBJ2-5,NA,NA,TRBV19,TGTGCCAGTAGTATCCCCGGAGGACAGCAAGAGACCCAGTACTTC,CASSIPGGQQETQYF
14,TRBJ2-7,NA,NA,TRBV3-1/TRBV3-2,TGTGCCAGCAGCCCAGGCAGGGCCCCCTACGAGCAGTACTTC,CASSPGRAPYEQYF
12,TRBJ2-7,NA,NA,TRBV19,TGTGCCAGTAGTATCCGGGACGGCGAGCAGTACTTC,CASSIRDGEQYF
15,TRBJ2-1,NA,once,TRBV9,TGTGCCAGCAGCGTAGAGGCTAGCCAAAACAATGAGCAGTTCTTC,CASSVEASQNNEQFF
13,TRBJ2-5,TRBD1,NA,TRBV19,TGTGCCACCAAGGACAGGGGTTTGGAGACCCAGTACTTC,CATKDRGLETQYF
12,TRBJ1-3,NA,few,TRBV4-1,TGCGCCAGCAGCCAAAACGGGGCCACCATATATTTT,CASSQNGATIYF
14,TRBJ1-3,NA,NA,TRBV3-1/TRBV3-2,TGTGCCAGCAGCCACAGGTGGACTGGAAACACCATATATTTT,CASSHRWTGNTIYF
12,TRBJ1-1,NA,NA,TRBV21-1,TGTGCCAGCAGCAGGGGGGGCACTGAAGCTTTCTTT,CASSRGGTEAFF
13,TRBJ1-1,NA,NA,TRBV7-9,TGTGCCAGCAGCTTAGTAGGGGCGGTGGTAGCTTTCTTT,CASSLVGAVVAFF
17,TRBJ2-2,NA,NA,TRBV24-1,TGTGCCACCAGTGATTTAGTTCCGGGTGTAACCACCGGGGAGCTGTTTTTT,CATSDLVPGVTTGELFF
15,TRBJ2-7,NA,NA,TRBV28,TGTGCCAGCATGACGTTTGGGAAAGGTCCTTACGAGCAGTACTTC,CASMTFGKGPYEQYF
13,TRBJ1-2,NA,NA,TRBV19,TGTGCCAGTAGTTCTGGGGGCGTCTATGGCTACACCTTC,CASSSGGVYGYTF
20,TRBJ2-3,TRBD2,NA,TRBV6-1,TGTGCCAGCAGTGAGGGGAGGAGGCTAGCGGGAGGGATAAGCACAGATACGCAGTATTTT,CASSEGRRLAGGISTDTQYF
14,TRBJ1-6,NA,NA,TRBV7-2,TGTGCCAGCAGTCTGGGGGGCCCTAATTCACCCCTCCACTTT,CASSLGGPNSPLHF
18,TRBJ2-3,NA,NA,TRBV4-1,TGCGCCAGCAGCCAAGGGTTAGGGACTTTTTATAGCACAGATACGCAGTATTTT,CASSQGLGTFYSTDTQYF
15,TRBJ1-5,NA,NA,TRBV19,TGTGCCAGTAGTACTGGGAAACGTAGCAATCAGCCCCAGCATTTT,CASSTGKRSNQPQHF
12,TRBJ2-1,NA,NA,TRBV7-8,TGTGCCAGCAGTCGTGGGGGACGTAGGCAGTTCTTC,CASSRGGRRQFF
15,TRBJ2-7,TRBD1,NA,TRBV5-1,TGCGCCAGCAGCCCGACTTGGGACAGGGTTGGCGAGCAGTACTTC,CASSPTWDRVGEQYF